The rows below give T cell receptor beta chains drawn from one sample of a study of tumor-infiltrating lymphocytes in primary liver carcinoma. One entry per CDR3 protein results from TCRdb running MiXCR on the multiplex PCR reads. The sample yields some 21,000 distinct CDR3 sequences, about 79% seen once. Sequencing was carried out using liver tumor tissue from sampling region 1. The receptors derive from a woman aged 25 to 39 with primary liver carcinoma and hepatitis B virus infection. CDR3s include the opening cysteine and the closing phenylalanine or tryptophan. Fields, in order: CDR3 DNA, CDR3 protein, V gene, clone size, J gene, D gene. D genes are given only for firm matches. Size is stated for part of the rows, as once, few or many counts, or as a class when the clone is expanded.

CDR3nt: TGTGCCGGCAGCTTGCACAGGGGCAGTGAGCAGTTCTTC
CDR3aa: CAGSLHRGSEQFF
v_gene: TRBV5-8
abundance: NA
j_gene: TRBJ2-1
d_gene: TRBD1

CDR3nt: TGTGCCAGCAGCCAGACTAGCGGGAGGGCCATTGAGCAGTTCTTC
CDR3aa: CASSQTSGRAIEQFF
v_gene: TRBV7-3
abundance: many
j_gene: TRBJ2-1
d_gene: TRBD2

CDR3nt: TGTACCAGCGGGAAAGGGACAGGGGATTCACCCCCCCAATTT
CDR3aa: CTSGKGTGDSPPQF
v_gene: TRBV11-2
abundance: NA
j_gene: TRBJ1-6
d_gene: TRBD1

CDR3nt: TGTGCCAGCAGCTCCCGGGGGGCGCGGACCATGGGCAATGAGCAGTTCTTC
CDR3aa: CASSSRGARTMGNEQFF
v_gene: TRBV11-3
abundance: few
j_gene: TRBJ2-1
d_gene: NA

CDR3nt: TGTGCCAGCTCAGATAGCGGGAACAATGAGCAGTTCTTC
CDR3aa: CASSDSGNNEQFF
v_gene: TRBV18
abundance: many
j_gene: TRBJ2-1
d_gene: TRBD2

CDR3nt: TGTGCCTGGGTGAACGGTGGGGGTTACACTGAAGCTTTCTTT
CDR3aa: CAWVNGGGYTEAFF
v_gene: TRBV30
abundance: NA
j_gene: TRBJ1-1
d_gene: NA

CDR3nt: TGTGCCAGCAGTATGCAGTCTACCATACATAATTCACCCCTCCACTTT
CDR3aa: CASSMQSTIHNSPLHF
v_gene: TRBV6-5
abundance: NA
j_gene: TRBJ1-6
d_gene: NA

CDR3nt: TGCAGTGCTAGGGGACCCAAACTCTACGAGCAGTACTTC
CDR3aa: CSARGPKLYEQYF
v_gene: TRBV20-1
abundance: many
j_gene: TRBJ2-7
d_gene: NA

CDR3nt: TGTGCCAACAGCCCCTCCGGATGGGTGGGCTATGGCTACACCTTC
CDR3aa: CANSPSGWVGYGYTF
v_gene: TRBV7-8
abundance: NA
j_gene: TRBJ1-2
d_gene: NA

CDR3nt: TGTGTCAGTAGCTTAGGCCGGGGCAGGGGACAGAATGAGCAGTTCTTC
CDR3aa: CVSSLGRGRGQNEQFF
v_gene: TRBV7-8
abundance: once
j_gene: TRBJ2-1
d_gene: TRBD1

CDR3nt: TGTGCCAGCAGCGCTCGAGACAGGGGGCGCAAGAGGTGGAGTAACGCTGAAGCTTCCTTT
CDR3aa: CASSARDRGRKRWSNAEASF
v_gene: TRBV11-2
abundance: NA
j_gene: TRBJ1-1
d_gene: TRBD1

CDR3nt: TGTGACAACAGTGAACGGTTCCTGGACCTTAGATCTAACTATGGTTACACCTTC
CDR3aa: CDNSERFLDLRSNYGYTF
v_gene: TRBV6-1
abundance: NA
j_gene: TRBJ1-2
d_gene: NA

CDR3nt: TGTGCCAGTAGTGCGGGAGTAGTGGGCGGGGAGCTGTTTTTT
CDR3aa: CASSAGVVGGELFF
v_gene: TRBV19
abundance: many
j_gene: TRBJ2-2
d_gene: TRBD2

CDR3nt: TGTGTTAGCAGCCAAGAACACCTAGGACAGGGGGGACCGCGCGAGCAGTACTTC
CDR3aa: CVSSQEHLGQGGPREQYF
v_gene: TRBV4-2
abundance: once
j_gene: TRBJ2-7
d_gene: TRBD1

CDR3nt: TGTGCCAGCAGTGAGGGGTACGGAAGGGCCACCGAGGAGCTGTTTTTT
CDR3aa: CASSEGYGRATEELFF
v_gene: TRBV2
abundance: many
j_gene: TRBJ2-2
d_gene: NA

CDR3nt: TGTACCAGCAGTTCCACCTTAGACCGGGGAGGCCAGGTAGGGCAGTACTTT
CDR3aa: CTSSSTLDRGGQVGQYF
v_gene: TRBV6-6
abundance: few
j_gene: TRBJ2-3
d_gene: NA

CDR3nt: TGTGCCATCAGCTTAGTGGGGGATGTGAGCACTGAAGCTTTCTTT
CDR3aa: CAISLVGDVSTEAFF
v_gene: TRBV5-6
abundance: NA
j_gene: TRBJ1-1
d_gene: NA

CDR3nt: TGTGCCAGCACCACGGGACTCTCCCTCGGGAAGACCCCGTACTTC
CDR3aa: CASTTGLSLGKTPYF
v_gene: TRBV28
abundance: NA
j_gene: TRBJ2-5
d_gene: NA

CDR3nt: TGTGCCGGCAGCTTAGGCACAGTGAATACTGAAGCTTTCTTT
CDR3aa: CAGSLGTVNTEAFF
v_gene: TRBV5-6
abundance: NA
j_gene: TRBJ1-1
d_gene: NA

CDR3nt: TGTGCCAGCAGCCCCGGCGGACAGGGGGCCTACGAGCAGTACTTC
CDR3aa: CASSPGGQGAYEQYF
v_gene: TRBV11-1
abundance: NA
j_gene: TRBJ2-7
d_gene: TRBD1